This TCR delta chain is drawn from a study of γδ T cells in repeated Plasmodium falciparum infection (dated by TCRdb to about 2021). Some background on the complete study: The natural-infection arm enrolled Malian children exposed to intense seasonal malaria transmission, compared against age and gender matched Australian children. Four controlled human malaria infections were administered to about 5 malaria-naive U.S. adults over approximately 600 days by bites from P. falciparum NF54-infected Anopheles stephensi mosquitoes. Controlled-infection subjects were sampled at baseline, immediately before selected infections, and 21 days after each infection. The gammadelta TCR repertoires from Mali were analysed in two ways: cross-sectionally during periods with no transmission, and longitudinally across episodes of acute febrile malaria. Using both natural infection in Mali and controlled human malaria infection, the study looked at the way repeated Plasmodium falciparum infection shapes the human gammadelta T cell repertoire. What the study reported, not specific to this receptor: Across time and infection, the Vgamma9/Vdelta2+ TCR repertoires showed a highly stable polyclonal makeup, with many TCRgamma sequences overlapping between individuals. Waves of new clonotype selection in Vdelta2-negative, largely Vdelta1+, gammadelta TCR repertoires appeared to be driven by repeated controlled infections. The Malian cohort came from a small rural village of predominantly one ethnic group, limiting generalizability. Because the controlled-infection cohort was small, analysis of inter-individual variability in gammadelta T cell responses was limited. Compared with Australian children, Malian children appeared to have Vdelta2-negative gammadelta TCR repertoires that were more clonally expanded, less diverse and less shared.

The protocol used for the library was multiplex PCR. Sequenced on an Illumina MiSeq. Both TCR gamma (TRG) and TCR delta (TRD) chains were sequenced from each sorted gammadelta T cell sample. In the paper's pipeline: Clonotype tree plots, accumulated frequency of the top 20 clonotypes, diversity index (DI) and D75 metrics were included in the repertoire analyses. TCRdb reprocessed the public data with the CATT caller; entries with the same nucleotide sequence were combined afterwards. The V and J calls and clone size come from TCRdb's table, not from the authors' own analysis. This sample lists roughly 93,000 delta-chain clones; 1.4% were detected once. Of the sample, roughly 9.5% falls within the top ten clones. Vgamma9/Vdelta2+ and Vdelta2-negative gammadelta T cell populations were flow-sorted from peripheral blood mononuclear cells for bulk TCR repertoire analysis. The sample holds a few counts of this clone. Its recognized antigen is unknown. This DNA's translation differs at residue 15 from TCRdb's protein, which comes from a much larger clone; a read error is likely, and the protein shown is translated from the DNA.

Trimming leaves V shorter by 3 bases and J shorter by 2 bases, with the junction holding 20 bases beyond the gene matches. For CDR1 and CDR2, the germline V gene lists GEAIGNYY and EKD. The CDR3 has 20 amino acids, counting the end cysteine and phenylalanine. The DNA shown is the 60-base CDR3, in frame from base 1. The V and J genes are TRDV2 and TRDJ1; 10 bases in the middle match TRDD3. TCRdb leaves out the J gene; it was filled in here by matching the DNA to germline. The sequence derives from a pool of human donors (malaria-infected and uninfected, not separated). Material: gamma-delta T cells from blood. CDR3 loop: CACDPISGGGIRELTDKLIF. The bases read TGTGCCTGTGACCCAATCAGCGGCGGGGGGATACGCGAATTGACCGATAAACTCATCTTT.